The 4 T cell receptor beta chains given below trace back to one sample, sequenced in a study of CD8 T cells in ankylosing spondylitis. TCRdb called the 5' RACE reads again in MiXCR, with one record for every CDR3 protein. The table lists some 37,000 distinct CDR3 sequences, about 15% of them singletons. The material sequenced was blood. These receptors originate from a male donor with ankylosing spondylitis or in good health (not recorded which).

The J gene is TRBJ2-2, the V gene TRBV5-1; 7 bases fit TRBD1. J was trimmed by 2 bases and V by 3 bases; bases with no gene match: 7. From germline, CDR1 is SGHRS and CDR2 YFSETQ. This CDR3 contains 16 residues. Here the CDR3 DNA reads TGCGCCAGCAGCTCGGGACAGAGGACTAACACCGGGGAGCTGTTTTTT. Its protein product is CASSSGQRTNTGELFF.

This rearrangement joins TRBV12-3 or TRBV12-4 to TRBJ1-1, with 8 bases matching TRBD1. The CDR3 loop spans 13 amino acids. Trimming took 4 bases from V and 5 from J; bases not matched to a gene: 3. CDR3 nucleotide sequence: TGTGCCAGCAGTTCCGGGGACAGGACTGAAGCTTTCTTT. Amino acids: CASSSGDRTEAFF.

This clonotype was observed a handful of times. CDR3 protein: CASSQDSNQPQHF. In nucleotides, the CDR3 is TGTGCCAGTAGTCAGGATAGCAATCAGCCCCAGCATTTT. The chain is built from TRBV19 and TRBJ1-5; D ambiguous. V was cut by 5 bases and J by 0 bases, with 5 bases left in between. Germline CDR1 is LNHDA and CDR2 is SQIVND (reference sequence). The CDR3 loop spans 13 amino acids.

The chain carries TRBV5-1 and TRBJ2-5; no clear D gene. In germline, CDR1 is SGHRS, CDR2 YFSETQ. V gave up 0 bases and J gave up 2 bases, with 11 bases separating them. The CDR3 has 15 amino acids. The CDR3 DNA is TGCGCCAGCAGCTTGGGGTCACTTTATCAAGAGACCCAGTACTTC. The encoded protein is CASSLGSLYQETQYF.